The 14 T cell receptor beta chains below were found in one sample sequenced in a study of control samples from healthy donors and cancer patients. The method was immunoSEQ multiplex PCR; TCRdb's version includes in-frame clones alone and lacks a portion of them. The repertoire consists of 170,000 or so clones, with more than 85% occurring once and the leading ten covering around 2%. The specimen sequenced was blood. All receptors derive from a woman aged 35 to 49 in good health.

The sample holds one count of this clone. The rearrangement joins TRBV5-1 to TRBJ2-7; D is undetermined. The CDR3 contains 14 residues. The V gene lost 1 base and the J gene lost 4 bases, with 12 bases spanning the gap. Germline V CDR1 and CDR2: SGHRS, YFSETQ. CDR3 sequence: CASSLFLDGYEQYF. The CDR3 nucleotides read TGCGCCAGCAGCTTGTTTCTCGATGGGTACGAGCAGTACTTC.

CDR3 sequence: CASSFATGQMNTEAFF. The CDR3 DNA reads TGCGCCAGCAGCTTCGCCACGGGACAGATGAACACTGAAGCTTTCTTT. The chain has TRBV5-1 and TRBJ1-1, with 7 bases fitting TRBD1. CDR1 and CDR2 (germline): SGHRS, YFSETQ. V shed 2 bases and J 0 bases; nucleotides not matched to a gene: 7. The CDR3 is 16 residues long.

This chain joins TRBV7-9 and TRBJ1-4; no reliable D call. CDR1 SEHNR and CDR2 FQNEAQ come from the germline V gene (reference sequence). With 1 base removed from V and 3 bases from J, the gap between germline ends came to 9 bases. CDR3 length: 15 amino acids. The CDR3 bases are TGTGCCAGCAGCTTAGATGGTCAGTCTAATGAAAAACTGTTTTTT. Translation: CASSLDGQSNEKLFF. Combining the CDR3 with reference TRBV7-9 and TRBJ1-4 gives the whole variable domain DTGVSQNPRHKITKRGQNVTFRCDPISEHNRLYWYRQTLGQGPEFLTYFQNEAQLEKSRLLSDRFSAERPKGSFSTLEIQRTEQGDSAMYLCASSLDGQSNEKLFFGSGTQLSVL.

CDR3 protein: CASSYETPYGYTF. In DNA, the CDR3 is TGTGCCAGCAGTTACGAGACACCCTATGGCTACACCTTC. The chain couples TRBV6-5 to TRBJ1-2; D not resolved. The length of the CDR3 is 13 residues. In germline, CDR1 is MNHEY, CDR2 SVGAGI. The germline V and J ends were trimmed by 2 bases and 4 bases, with 8 bases remaining between them.

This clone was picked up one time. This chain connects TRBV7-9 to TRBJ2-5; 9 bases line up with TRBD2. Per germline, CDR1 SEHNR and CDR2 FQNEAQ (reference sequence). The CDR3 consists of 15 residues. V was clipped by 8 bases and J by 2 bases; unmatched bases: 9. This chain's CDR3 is CASGIRRGGQETQYF. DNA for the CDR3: TGTGCCAGCGGGATACGGCGGGGGGGGCAAGAGACCCAGTACTTC.

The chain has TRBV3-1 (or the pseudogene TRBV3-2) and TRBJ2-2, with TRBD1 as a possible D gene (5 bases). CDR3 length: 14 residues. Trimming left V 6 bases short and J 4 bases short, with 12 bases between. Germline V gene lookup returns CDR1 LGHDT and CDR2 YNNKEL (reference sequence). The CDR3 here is CASSDPGITGELFF. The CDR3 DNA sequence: TGTGCCAGCAGTGACCCAGGGATCACCGGGGAGCTGTTTTTT.

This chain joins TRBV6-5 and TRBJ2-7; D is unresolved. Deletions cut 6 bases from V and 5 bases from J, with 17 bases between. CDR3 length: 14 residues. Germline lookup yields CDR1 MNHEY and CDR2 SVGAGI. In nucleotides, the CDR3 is TGTGCCAGCAGCCGGGTACCGGGTTCCCACGAGCAGTACTTC. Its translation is CASSRVPGSHEQYF.

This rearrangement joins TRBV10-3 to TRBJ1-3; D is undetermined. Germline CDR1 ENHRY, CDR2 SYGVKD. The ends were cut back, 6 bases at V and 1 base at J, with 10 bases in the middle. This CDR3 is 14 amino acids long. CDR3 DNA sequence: TGTGCCATCAGGAAGGACGGGTCTGGAAACACCATATATTTT. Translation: CAIRKDGSGNTIYF.

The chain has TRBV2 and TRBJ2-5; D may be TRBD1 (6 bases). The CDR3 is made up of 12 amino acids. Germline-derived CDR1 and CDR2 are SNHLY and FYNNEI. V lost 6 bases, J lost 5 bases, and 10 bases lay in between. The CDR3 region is CASSTTGETQYF. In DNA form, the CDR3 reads TGTGCCAGCAGCACCACAGGGGAGACCCAGTACTTC.

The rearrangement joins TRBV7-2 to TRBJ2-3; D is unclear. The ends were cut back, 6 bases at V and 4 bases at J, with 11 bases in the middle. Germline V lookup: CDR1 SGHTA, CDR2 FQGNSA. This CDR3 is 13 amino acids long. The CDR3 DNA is TGTGCCAGCAGTTTTAAACCCGCAGATACGCAGTATTTT. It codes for CASSFKPADTQYF.

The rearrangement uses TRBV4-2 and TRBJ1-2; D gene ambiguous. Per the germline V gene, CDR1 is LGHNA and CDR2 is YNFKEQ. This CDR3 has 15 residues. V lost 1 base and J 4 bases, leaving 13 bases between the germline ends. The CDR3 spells CASSQVTATLYGYTF. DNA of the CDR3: TGTGCCAGCAGCCAAGTAACAGCGACACTCTATGGCTACACCTTC.

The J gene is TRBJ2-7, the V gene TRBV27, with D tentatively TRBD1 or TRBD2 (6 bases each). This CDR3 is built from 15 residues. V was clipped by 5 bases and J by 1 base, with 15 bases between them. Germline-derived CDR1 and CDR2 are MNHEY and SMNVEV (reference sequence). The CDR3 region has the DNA TGTGCCAGCAGTCCTCCGGGGGCTGGTTCCTACGAGCAGTACTTC. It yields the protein CASSPPGAGSYEQYF.

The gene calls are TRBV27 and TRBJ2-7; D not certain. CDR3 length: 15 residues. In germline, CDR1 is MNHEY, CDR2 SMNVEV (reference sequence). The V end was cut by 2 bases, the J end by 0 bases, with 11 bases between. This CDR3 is CASSLLSAGSYEQYF. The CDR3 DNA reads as TGTGCCAGCAGTTTACTTTCCGCAGGCTCCTACGAGCAGTACTTC.

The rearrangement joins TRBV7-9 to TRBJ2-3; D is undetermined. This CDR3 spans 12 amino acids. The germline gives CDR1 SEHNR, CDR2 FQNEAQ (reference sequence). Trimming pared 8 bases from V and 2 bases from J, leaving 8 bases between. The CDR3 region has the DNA TGTGCCAGCCGGCTGCTCACAGATACGCAGTATTTT. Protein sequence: CASRLLTDTQYF. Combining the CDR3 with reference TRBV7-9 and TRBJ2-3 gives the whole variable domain DTGVSQNPRHKITKRGQNVTFRCDPISEHNRLYWYRQTLGQGPEFLTYFQNEAQLEKSRLLSDRFSAERPKGSFSTLEIQRTEQGDSAMYLCASRLLTDTQYFGPGTRLTVL.